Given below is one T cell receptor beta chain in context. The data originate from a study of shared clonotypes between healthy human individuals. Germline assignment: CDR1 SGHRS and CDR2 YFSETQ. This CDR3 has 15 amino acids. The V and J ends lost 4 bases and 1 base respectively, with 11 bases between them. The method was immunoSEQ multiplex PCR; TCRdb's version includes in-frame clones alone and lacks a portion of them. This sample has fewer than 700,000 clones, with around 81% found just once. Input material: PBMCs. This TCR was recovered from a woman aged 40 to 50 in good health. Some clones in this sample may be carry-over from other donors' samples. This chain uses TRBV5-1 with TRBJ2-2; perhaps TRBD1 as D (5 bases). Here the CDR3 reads CASSRQQGNTGELFF. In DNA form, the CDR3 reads TGCGCCAGCAGCAGGCAGCAGGGGAACACCGGGGAGCTGTTTTTT.